This TCR beta chain was identified during a study of T cell responses to AZD1222 COVID-19 vaccine. The CDR3 is made up of 15 amino acids. In germline, CDR1 is LNHDA, CDR2 SQIVND (reference sequence). Germline trimming cut 6 bases from V and 7 bases from J; bases unmatched to any gene: 12. Concerning this clone itself: Its matching antigen is unknown.

Produced via immunoSEQ multiplex PCR; TCRdb's table is partial and in-frame only. The sample consists of 150,000 to 200,000 clones, 90% to 95% of them appearing once. Study-wide points: Researchers report vaccine-associated CD4 TCRs spanning spike, with dominance at 160-218 and 743-854. Among the donors, most were white British and more were female, and clonal diversity was possibly underestimated. Repertoires were obtained solely post-peak T cell response.

The TCR comes from an adult in good health. The input for sequencing was peripheral blood, taken on day 0 of AZD1222 vaccination. This chain links TRBV19 with TRBJ1-5, with TRBD1 matching over 7 bases. Here the CDR3 DNA reads TGTGCCAGTAGATTTACAGGGGATGGGGGACAGCCCCAGCATTTT. Its translation is CASRFTGDGGQPQHF.